This T cell receptor beta chain was profiled in a study of blood T cell repertoires in COVID-19 (TCRdb year 2020). For context, the study as a whole: Collaborator samples came from the United States, Italy and Spain and covered acute and convalescent phases of COVID-19. The prospective study material was composed of cDNA or gDNA derived from T cells, B-cell-depleted T cells, or PBMCs. Subjects who had been exposed to COVID-19, were actively infected with it, or had recovered from it provided the deeply sampled blood TCRbeta repertoires that made up the dataset. A freely available public database, intended as a resource for researchers studying the immune response to SARS-CoV-2, is where the repertoires were released. The samples were drawn from the first 160 participants of the ongoing ImmuneRACE study and from roughly 1,300 subjects provided by 6 global collaborators. A de-identified subject ID, COVID-19 status, age in years and sex were almost always included in the sample metadata. Where available, HLA class I and class II types were taken from metadata supplied by the sample provider and were not determined by assay-based typing. The study at large found these results: Clinical and demographic metadata were provided uncurated, with the amount varying by source and participant.

TCRbeta CDR3 regions were amplified from genomic DNA by means of the immunoSEQ Assay, a bias-controlled multiplex PCR. On the study's bioinformatics: Nucleated cell counts per sample were estimated from amplification of reference gene primers within the assay. To quantify the absolute abundance of each unique TCRbeta CDR3 rearrangement, sequence reads were collapsed and filtered. For each sample, productive Simpson clonality was calculated as the square root of Simpson's diversity index over productive rearrangements. Imported from immuneACCESS, the table was reduced by TCRdb to in-frame sequences with V and J called. These copies leave out some clones; in studies compared against another copy, an unresolved V gene accounts for under half, and the cause of the remainder is not known. V and J calls and clone size are given by that table; D and trimming were obtained from the DNA. In this sample the table shows roughly 230,000 clones, approximately 88% of which occur a single time. The ten largest clones represent around 25% of the sample.

Whole blood was collected in K2EDTA tubes by collaborating institutions according to the institutions' own protocols. Collaborator samples were shipped for TCRbeta analysis as frozen whole blood, isolated PBMCs, or DNA extracted from either sample type. Based on the germline V gene (reference sequence), the CDR1 and CDR2 sequences are MNHEY and SMNVEV. V loses 4 bases of germline sequence and J loses 3 bases, and the interval between the two ends is 31 bases. From its cysteine to its phenylalanine, the CDR3 spans 21 amino acids. Only the CDR3 part of the read is kept: 63 bases, read in frame from the first base. On this clone itself: Its antigen is currently not known. The sample holds no much larger clone one base away, and base qualities are not on file.

The chain uses TRBV27 and TRBJ2-4, and TRBD2 may be the D gene, going by 6 matching bases. The origin of this receptor is a man aged 35 to 55 with acute or convalescent COVID-19. Sequenced input: peripheral blood. The encoded CDR3 is CASSSSPHEWGGPKVKNIQYF. In nucleotides, the sequence is TGTGCCAGCAGTTCATCCCCACACGAGTGGGGAGGCCCAAAGGTCAAAAACATTCAGTACTTC.